This is a list of T cell receptor beta chains from one sample in a study of T cells after posttransplantation cyclophosphamide. Measured with immunoSEQ multiplex PCR; TCRdb has only the in-frame clones, and not every one. The table records tens of thousands of clones without singletons, the ten largest covering about 1.5%. The sample comprised PBMCs. The receptors were sampled from a man aged 50 or older in good health, CMV-negative, and a related stem cell transplant donor. The conserved cysteine and the conserved F or W are not part of the CDR3 here. Each record gives: V gene, J gene, CDR3 protein.

TRBV11-2	TRBJ2-1	ASSLRVAVYNEQF
TRBV11-2	TRBJ2-7	ASSLELTEDYEQY
TRBV28	TRBJ1-3	ASSARQGYSGNTIY
TRBV30	TRBJ2-7	AWNSGGPASSR
TRBV2	TRBJ1-5	ASSSQGAGQPQH
TRBV7-3	TRBJ2-5	ASSNSGGGETQY
TRBV6-5	TRBJ2-7	ASSYSMVGGEQY
TRBV2	TRBJ2-1	ASRTSGRNEQF
TRBV7-3	TRBJ2-1	ASSSGRGDEQF
TRBV27	TRBJ2-7	ASSLEVFTSVFTYEQY
TRBV28	TRBJ2-3	ASTTGTDTQY
TRBV28	NA	ASRVGQRGEQY
TRBV25-1	TRBJ2-2	ASPTSGGTGELF
TRBV6-1	TRBJ2-6	ASIWEVSGANVLT
TRBV7-3	TRBJ2-7	ASSLRWETDEQY
TRBV9	TRBJ2-2	ASSVGSGVRTGELF